This is a list of T cell receptor beta chains from one sample in a study of blood T cell repertoires in COVID-19. Assay: immunoSEQ multiplex PCR; the TCRdb copy retains only in-frame clones and omits some. The data show more than 150,000 clones, around four fifths seen once. What was sequenced was PBMCs or T cells enriched from blood (not recorded which). These receptors were taken from a woman in her forties or fifties who had recovered from COVID-19. Each CDR3 is given with its conserved first and last residue. A D gene is named only where the DNA matches it firmly. Where a row states a size, it is once, few, many or the class of an expanded clone; other rows omit it.

cdr3_aa cdr3_nt v_call clone_size d_call j_call
CASRTSGSSYNEQFF TGTGCCAGCAGGACGAGCGGGAGCTCCTACAATGAGCAGTTCTTC TRBV27 NA TRBD2 TRBJ2-1
CSVGEGGKLFF TGCAGCGTTGGAGAGGGAGGAAAACTGTTTTTT TRBV29-1 NA NA TRBJ1-4
CASSLGASGTYEQYF TGTGCCAGCAGCTTAGGGGCTAGCGGTACCTACGAGCAGTACTTC TRBV7-2 few TRBD2 TRBJ2-7
CASSSTGVGANVLTF TGTGCCAGCAGCTCGACAGGGGTTGGGGCCAACGTCCTGACTTTC TRBV11-3 NA TRBD1 TRBJ2-6
CASSTWDSAPRYGYTF TGTGCCAGCAGCACCTGGGACAGCGCCCCTCGTTATGGCTACACCTTC TRBV5-6 NA TRBD1 TRBJ1-2
CASSQVAGGNDKNIQYF TGTGCCAGCAGCCAAGTAGCCGGGGGGAACGACAAAAACATTCAGTACTTC TRBV3-1/TRBV3-2 NA TRBD2 TRBJ2-4
CASSLAGFTDTQYF TGTGCCAGCAGTCTAGCGGGATTCACAGATACGCAGTATTTT TRBV6-4 NA TRBD2 TRBJ2-3
CSANRGGEQFF TGCAGTGCTAACAGGGGTGGGGAGCAGTTCTTC TRBV20-1 NA TRBD1 TRBJ2-1
CASSFFAASGDNEQFF TGTGCCAGCAGTTTCTTCGCGGCTAGCGGGGACAATGAGCAGTTCTTC TRBV27 few TRBD2 TRBJ2-1
CASSLDLAGGIDTQYF TGTGCCAGCAGCTTGGATCTAGCGGGAGGGATAGATACGCAGTATTTT TRBV5-4 NA TRBD2 TRBJ2-3
CASSVGASGTISYEQYF TGTGCCAGCAGCGTAGGAGCTAGCGGGACCATCTCCTACGAGCAGTACTTC TRBV9 few TRBD2 TRBJ2-7
CASSLAGLADLSSYNEQFF TGCGCCAGCAGCTTGGCGGGACTAGCGGACCTAAGCTCCTACAATGAGCAGTTCTTC TRBV5-1 once TRBD2 TRBJ2-1
CASSPQQGTGANVLTF TGTGCCAGCTCACCACAACAGGGAACTGGGGCCAACGTCCTGACTTTC TRBV18 NA NA TRBJ2-6
CASSVEGQGNSPLHF TGTGCCAGCAGCGTAGAGGGACAGGGGAATTCACCCCTCCACTTT TRBV9 NA TRBD1 TRBJ1-6